One sample yielded the 24 T cell receptor beta chains listed below, sequenced in a study of cytomegalovirus exposure and HLA in healthy donors. The PCR was carried out with 60 Vbeta primers and 13 Jbeta primers. Measured with immunoSEQ multiplex PCR; TCRdb has only the in-frame clones, and not every one. Its listing shows about 39,000 clones. Material: PBMCs. The receptors were gathered from a woman between 25 and 40 years old in good health and CMV-seropositive.

The chain carries TRBV9 and TRBJ1-3, with D tentatively TRBD1 (6 bases). The CDR3 runs to 15 residues. The V gene lost 4 bases and the J gene lost 3 bases, with 14 bases spanning the gap. Looked up from germline, CDR1 is SGDLS and CDR2 is YYNGEE. CDR3 sequence reads: CASSQGHGDGNTIYF. Written as DNA, the CDR3 is TGTGCCAGCAGCCAGGGGCACGGAGATGGAAACACCATATATTTT.

The CDR3 is CASSLSGGSLEQYF. The CDR3 coding sequence is TGCGCCAGCAGCTTGTCGGGGGGGAGTCTCGAGCAGTACTTC. V usage is TRBV5-1 and J usage is TRBJ2-7, with TRBD2 identical over 8 bases. V lost 1 base and J lost 6; bases outside the gene matches: 6. Germline values: CDR1 SGHRS, CDR2 YFSETQ. The CDR3 loop spans 14 amino acids. Together with reference TRBV5-1 and TRBJ2-7, the CDR3 gives the full variable domain: KAGVTQTPRYLIKTRGQQVTLSCSPISGHRSVSWYQQTPGQGLQFLFEYFSETQRNKGNFPGRFSGRQFSNSRSEMNVSTLELGDSALYLCASSLSGGSLEQYFGPGTRLTVT.

The genes are TRBV2 and TRBJ2-5; the D is unclear. This CDR3 comprises 12 residues. The V gene's germline CDR1 is SNHLY and CDR2 FYNNEI. V was shortened by 7 bases and J by 0 bases, with 6 bases between the two germline ends. The CDR3 coding sequence is TGTGCCAGCACCCGGGACCAAGAGACCCAGTACTTC. This sequence encodes CASTRDQETQYF.

This chain uses TRBV5-1 with TRBJ1-1; 7 bases agree with TRBD1. With 4 bases clipped from V and 4 bases from J, the junction kept 10 bases outside the gene matches. Germline CDR1 is SGHRS and CDR2 is YFSETQ. CDR3 length: 15 amino acids. The CDR3 loop is CASSGLTGLGTEAFF. DNA for the CDR3: TGCGCCAGCAGCGGCCTGACAGGGTTAGGCACTGAAGCTTTCTTT.

J is TRBJ1-2 and V is TRBV6-4, with D uncertain. Trimming shortened V by 7 bases and J by 3 bases, and 15 bases separated the two germline ends. In germline, CDR1 is MRHNA, CDR2 SNTAGT. The CDR3 totals 14 residues. The CDR3 DNA sequence: TGTGCCAGCACGCCGCGGGCATTGGACTATGGCTACACCTTC. As protein: CASTPRALDYGYTF.

The chain links TRBV5-6 to TRBJ2-7, with D uncertain. Per the germline V gene, CDR1 is SGHDT and CDR2 is YYEEEE. This CDR3 region has 15 residues. V gave up 2 bases and J gave up 0 bases, with 12 bases separating them. CDR3 region: CASSFSQAISYEQYF. The CDR3 nucleotides read TGTGCCAGCAGCTTCTCTCAGGCAATCTCCTACGAGCAGTACTTC.

The CDR3 protein is CASSPTAPAGGKAFF. For the CDR3, the DNA is TGTGCCAGCAGTCCCACCGCCCCAGCCGGAGGTAAAGCTTTCTTT. This chain links TRBV28 with TRBJ1-1; D not resolved. The V end lost 5 bases, the J end lost 9 bases, and 22 bases lay between the germline ends. There are 15 residues in the CDR3. Per germline, CDR1 MDHEN and CDR2 SYDVKM.

This chain uses TRBV30 with TRBJ2-3, with D possibly matching TRBD1 (7 bases). From germline, CDR1 is GTSNPN and CDR2 SVGIG (reference sequence). The length of the CDR3 is 17 residues. Trimming took off 4 bases at V and 1 base at J, with 21 bases between the two ends. CDR3 amino acids: CAWTGQAQVAGTDTQYF. The CDR3 nucleotides are TGTGCCTGGACAGGACAGGCGCAAGTAGCGGGCACAGATACGCAGTATTTT.

The CDR3 nucleotides read TGTGCCAGCAGGCCGGCGGGGGGCGCGGACACTGAAGCTTTCTTT. This codes for CASRPAGGADTEAFF. The V gene is TRBV28, the J gene TRBJ1-1, with D perhaps matching TRBD1 (6 bases). CDR1 and CDR2 from the germline V gene are MDHEN and SYDVKM. With 6 bases removed from V and 3 bases from J, the gap between germline ends came to 17 bases. There are 15 residues in the CDR3.

This chain joins TRBV9 and TRBJ2-7; D call uncertain. Germline V gene sequence: CDR1 SGDLS, CDR2 YYNGEE. The CDR3 loop spans 15 amino acids. The V end was cut by 3 bases, the J end by 5 bases, with 18 bases between. The CDR3 sequence is CASSGGDDGWNEQYF. In nucleotides, the CDR3 is TGTGCCAGCAGCGGAGGCGATGATGGGTGGAACGAGCAGTACTTC.

The rearrangement links TRBV10-3 to TRBJ2-7; D might be TRBD1 (5 bases). V lost 4 bases, J lost 2 bases, and 12 bases lay in between. Looked up from germline, CDR1 is ENHRY and CDR2 is SYGVKD. This CDR3 region has 14 residues. This chain's CDR3 is CAISVVGVAYEQYF. CDR3 nucleotide sequence: TGTGCCATCAGTGTAGTAGGGGTGGCCTACGAGCAGTACTTC.

The J gene is TRBJ2-1, the V gene TRBV28; D is possibly TRBD1 (5 bases). Germline CDR1 and CDR2: MDHEN and SYDVKM. This CDR3 is built from 17 residues. The V end was cut by 3 bases, the J end by 0 bases, with 15 bases between. The CDR3 region is CASSFKWGRPSYNEQFF. The CDR3 region has the DNA TGTGCCAGCAGTTTTAAGTGGGGCCGTCCCTCCTACAATGAGCAGTTCTTC.

The J gene is TRBJ2-5, the V gene TRBV13; perhaps TRBD1 as D (6 bases). Germline loops: CDR1 PRHDT, CDR2 FYEKMQ (reference sequence). The CDR3 totals 14 residues. The V and J ends lost 1 base and 0 bases respectively, with 6 bases between them. Written as DNA, the CDR3 is TGTGCCAGCAGCTTAGACAGGGACCAAGAGACCCAGTACTTC. It is translated as CASSLDRDQETQYF.

The gene calls are TRBV5-1 and TRBJ2-2; D is perhaps TRBD1 (6 bases). This CDR3 region has 15 residues. V was cut by 5 bases and J by 5 bases, with 16 bases left in between. CDR1 SGHRS and CDR2 YFSETQ come from the germline V gene. CDR3 sequence: CASRPGHLITGELFF. CDR3 coding DNA: TGCGCCAGCAGACCGGGACACCTAATAACCGGGGAGCTGTTTTTT.

This rearrangement joins TRBV5-1 to TRBJ1-1, with 7 bases fitting TRBD1. Trimming removed 4 bases from V and 4 bases from J; junction bases left unmatched: 13. The CDR3 loop spans 16 amino acids. The germline V gene encodes CDR1 SGHRS and CDR2 YFSETQ. The CDR3 coding sequence is TGCGCCAGCAGCATCGCGGGACAGTGGGTAGGCACTGAAGCTTTCTTT. Translating it yields CASSIAGQWVGTEAFF.

J is TRBJ2-2 and V is TRBV28; 12 positions match TRBD2. CDR3 length: 18 amino acids. Germline CDR1 reads MDHEN; CDR2 reads SYDVKM. The V segment lost 3 bases and the J segment 4 bases; nucleotides outside the gene matches: 9. CDR3 DNA sequence: TGTGCCAGCAGTTTTTGGCTAGCGGGGGGGCAGGGCACCGGGGAGCTGTTTTTT. This encodes CASSFWLAGGQGTGELFF.

The gene calls are TRBV12-5 and TRBJ1-5, with 7 nucleotides matching TRBD1. Germline V gene data show CDR1 as LGHNT and CDR2 as FRNRAP. This CDR3 comprises 15 residues. V was clipped by 4 bases and J by 4 bases; unmatched bases: 7. CDR3 sequence reads: CASGSWTGENQPQHF. CDR3 coding DNA: TGTGCTAGTGGTTCGTGGACAGGAGAAAATCAGCCCCAGCATTTT. Drawing the rest from reference TRBV12-5 and TRBJ1-5, the complete variable domain is DARVTQTPRHKVTEMGQEVTMRCQPILGHNTVFWYRQTMMQGLELLAYFRNRAPLDDSGMPKDRFSAEMPDATLATLKIQPSEPRDSAVYFCASGSWTGENQPQHFGDGTRLSIL.

The chain recombines TRBV10-2 with TRBJ1-5; D may be TRBD1 (5 bases). The CDR3 length is 14 residues. Looked up from germline, CDR1 is WSHSY and CDR2 is SAAADI. The V and J ends lost 5 bases and 2 bases respectively, with 10 bases between them. The CDR3 here is CASSPDSRNQPQHF. CDR3 DNA: TGCGCCAGCAGTCCCGACAGCCGCAATCAGCCCCAGCATTTT.

This sequence joins TRBV18 and TRBJ2-1, with D possibly matching TRBD2 (5 bases). The V and J ends lost 3 bases and 2 bases respectively, with 11 bases between them. This CDR3 is built from 15 residues. The germline V gene has CDR1 KGHSH and CDR2 LQKENI. The CDR3 DNA follows: TGTGCCAGCTCACCGGAGGAGAGACCCTACAATGAGCAGTTCTTC. Amino acid sequence: CASSPEERPYNEQFF.

The chain has TRBV5-1 and TRBJ2-3; 9 bases agree with TRBD1. Germline CDR1 and CDR2: SGHRS and YFSETQ. J gave up 4 bases and V 4 bases, and 4 bases lay outside the gene matches. This CDR3 is built from 14 residues. CDR3 in amino acids: CASSPRDRADTQYF. The CDR3, as DNA: TGCGCCAGCAGCCCGCGGGACAGGGCAGATACGCAGTATTTT. Full variable domain (remainder filled in from reference TRBV5-1 and TRBJ2-3): KAGVTQTPRYLIKTRGQQVTLSCSPISGHRSVSWYQQTPGQGLQFLFEYFSETQRNKGNFPGRFSGRQFSNSRSEMNVSTLELGDSALYLCASSPRDRADTQYFGPGTRLTVL.

The rearrangement uses TRBV5-1 and TRBJ2-7; 7 bases fit TRBD2. The V segment lost 2 bases and the J segment 4 bases; nucleotides outside the gene matches: 9. CDR1 and CDR2 (germline): SGHRS, YFSETQ. This CDR3 contains 15 residues. CDR3 protein: CASSFVRGTTYEQYF. CDR3 nucleotides: TGCGCCAGCAGCTTTGTACGGGGGACTACATACGAGCAGTACTTC.

The genes are TRBV6-6 and TRBJ2-7; D ambiguous. The V and J ends lost 5 bases and 3 bases respectively, with 17 bases between them. The length of the CDR3 is 15 residues. Per the germline V gene, CDR1 is MNHNY and CDR2 is SVGAGI (reference sequence). CDR3 nucleotide sequence: TGTGCCAGCAGTCCCCGAAGAACCGAGTTCTACGAGCAGTACTTC. Residues: CASSPRRTEFYEQYF.

V and J are TRBV30 and TRBJ1-2; D may be TRBD1 (6 bases). The CDR3 contains 14 residues. The V gene lost 0 bases and the J gene lost 8 bases, with 16 bases spanning the gap. CDR1 and CDR2 from the germline V gene are GTSNPN and SVGIG (reference sequence). CDR3 coding DNA: TGTGCCTGGAGTGTGGCAGGGGTTTTGAGGGGCTACACCTTC. Translation gives CAWSVAGVLRGYTF.

This chain links TRBV6-1 with TRBJ1-6, with TRBD1 identical over 9 bases. The CDR3 has 15 residues. The V segment lost 1 base and the J segment 9 bases; nucleotides outside the gene matches: 4. Germline CDR1 and CDR2: MNHNS and SASEGT. The chain's CDR3 is CASSEGGTGSSPLHF. CDR3 bases: TGTGCCAGCAGTGAAGGCGGGACAGGGTCTTCACCCCTCCACTTT.